This entry concerns a single TCR beta chain. Antigen specificity is unknown. CDR3 size: 13 residues. This record belongs to a study of cytomegalovirus exposure and HLA in healthy donors. Study conclusions and caveats: Excluded: some indistinguishable V segments such as TRBV6-2 and TRBV6-3. In vitro checks showed that a few CMV-associated chains really do target CMV antigens. Most subjects had HLA-A and HLA-B alleles reportedly predicted accurately by TCR beta sequences.

In the PCR, 60 Vbeta and 13 Jbeta primers were used. Original handling: An analysis performed later counted 60 million to 90 million unique TCR beta chains (approximately 10 million of them shared). This table comes from immunoSEQ multiplex PCR, and its TCRdb copy is limited to in-frame clones, with some not included. The V and J calls and clone size come from that table; D and trimming were worked out from the DNA. The sample has 85,000 to 120,000 clones; more than 60% are singletons. The V gene is TRBV1, the J gene TRBJ2-1; the DNA was not compared with TRBD2, the D call given in the table. TRBV1 is tagged as a pseudogene. This TCR was recovered from a man in his forties in good health and CMV-seronegative. Sequencing used PBMCs. The CDR3 region has the DNA TGCACCAGCACTAGCGGGGGGGCCGGGGGGCAGTTCTTC. It yields the protein CTSTSGGAGGQFF.